This T cell receptor (beta chain) was retrieved from a study of blood T cell repertoires in COVID-19. On the study more broadly: Samples came from the United States, Italy and Spain, spanning acute and convalescent COVID-19.

As handled by the study authors: Amplification with reference gene primers provided the estimates of nucleated cell counts. TCRdb keeps only in-frame clones here, not all; method: immunoSEQ multiplex PCR. The V and J calls and clone size come from that table; D and trimming were worked out from the DNA. The sample yields 130,000 to 150,000 clones, 70% to 90% seen once. CDR3 length: 16 amino acids. The junction had 7 bases not matched to a gene; V was cut back by 1 base and J by 2 bases. Germline CDR1 reads SGHNT; CDR2 reads YYREEE (reference sequence). Participants were aged roughly 18 to 90 years from some 24 US areas. Clinical history as reported by participants underpinned cohort assignment.

This TCR came from a woman aged 30 to 39 with acute COVID-19. The sequenced sample consisted of PBMCs or T cells enriched from blood (not recorded which). The chain couples TRBV5-4 to TRBJ2-3, with 7 bases aligning to TRBD2. CDR3 bases: TGTGCCAGCAGCTTGTCCCGGGAGGTGGCCACAGATACGCAGTATTTT. This encodes CASSLSREVATDTQYF.